The T cell receptor beta chain described here comes from a study of T cells after posttransplantation cyclophosphamide. CDR3 size: 15 residues. The V gene's germline CDR1 is MDHEN and CDR2 SYDVKM. Trimming removed 6 bases from V and 1 base from J, with 15 bases in between. Profiling relied on immunoSEQ multiplex PCR, and the TCRdb table lists in-frame clones only, not all of them. This table has some 3,300 clones, 78% appearing once. The rearrangement uses TRBV28 and TRBJ1-1; the D is unclear. The source of this sequence is a woman in her fifties or sixties in good health, CMV-negative, and a related stem cell transplant donor. The material sequenced was memory CD8+ T cells sorted from blood. The CDR3 protein is CASSRAHTGNTEAFF. CDR3 DNA: TGTGCCAGCAGCCGTGCCCACACGGGGAACACTGAAGCTTTCTTT.